Included here is one TCR beta chain sequence, with context. Its antigen is unknown. This record belongs to a study of graft-versus-host responses after intestinal transplantation. Libraries were prepared by immunoSEQ multiplex PCR; TCRdb keeps only in-frame clonotypes and omits some of them. This repertoire shows around 40,000 clones, approximately 94% found once; its top ten account for around 0.2%. CDR3 length: 13 residues. The germline V gene encodes CDR1 LGHNA and CDR2 YSLEER. V was trimmed by 3 bases and J by 4 bases, leaving 7 bases between them. Study-level findings and limits: The highest levels of circulating GvH clones went along with early declines in HvG clones after transplant. Present in recipient marrow, GvH clones included some that appeared first in ileum or blood.

Sequencing used unstimulated CD4+ T cells sorted from spleen or lymph node cells, obtained before transplant. The chain links TRBV4-3 to TRBJ1-3; maybe TRBD1 (5 bases). The receptor was derived from a human donor who was the organ donor for an intestinal transplant. CDR3: CASSHKGGNTIYF. CDR3 DNA sequence: TGCGCCAGCAGCCACAAGGGGGGAAACACCATATATTTT.